This T cell receptor beta chain was captured by sequencing in a study of CD8 T cells in ankylosing spondylitis. Study results and caveats: Reportedly, disease-linked clones are significantly enriched in ankylosing spondylitis patients' matched synovial fluid. One TCR beta motif, made up of eight or nine highly homologous variants, appeared characteristic of ankylosing spondylitis blood.

From germline, CDR1 is SGDLS and CDR2 YYNGEE. The CDR3 length is 15 residues. The V gene lost 0 bases and the J gene lost 6 bases, with 10 bases spanning the gap. This clonotype is medium-sized by share. Its antigen is unidentified. Libraries for TCR beta were made by quantitative 5'-RACE with molecular barcodes. A single record per CDR3 protein comes from TCRdb applying MiXCR to the 5' RACE reads. The sample yields about 42,000 distinct CDR3 sequences, 4% seen once. V and J are TRBV9 and TRBJ1-6; D is unclear. This receptor was identified in a female donor with ankylosing spondylitis or in good health (not recorded which). The sample taken for sequencing was blood, either unsorted or a sorted T cell fraction (not recorded which). This CDR3 is CASSVELDPNSPLHF. The CDR3 DNA reads TGTGCCAGCAGCGTAGAATTGGACCCTAATTCACCCCTCCACTTT.